This T cell receptor (beta chain) is from a study of T cell repertoires in cytomegalovirus infection. The wider study: HLA-B-restricted CMV epitopes that are well studied were used alongside recently identified HLA-C-restricted ones. Evidence of both CMV infection and a matching HLA type came from public TCR beta signatures. Study-wide results and limits: Pooled public TCR beta family frequency picked out CMV carriers with the relevant HLA. HLA-C-restricted CMV clonotypes gave the most frequent clonotype in two of eight donors.

To note about this clonotype: What it binds is not known.

MiXCR was run by TCRdb on the reads, yielding one entry per CDR3 protein. The sample carries roughly 180,000 distinct CDR3 sequences, 20% to 25% recorded once. Trimming took off 2 bases at V and 7 bases at J, with 18 bases between the two ends. From germline, CDR1 is DFQATT and CDR2 SNEGSKA (reference sequence). The CDR3 loop spans 14 amino acids. The chain joins TRBV20-1 to TRBJ2-7; D might be TRBD1 or TRBD2, each matching 5 bases. The source was CD8+ T cells from cultured PBMCs, collected from culture after CMV antigen stimulation. The TCR comes from a human donor in good health (CMV status not recorded). Some clones in this sample may be carry-over from other donors' samples. The CDR3 bases are TGCAGTGCTAGAATAGGGACGGCCATTCGGGAGCAGTACTTC. Its protein product is CSARIGTAIREQYF.